A single sample gave rise to the 30 T cell receptor beta chains below, sequenced in a study of T-cell reconstitution after alpha-beta-depleted transplantation in children. A library of TCRbeta sequences, prepared with unique molecular identifiers, was generated. One entry per CDR3 protein results from TCRdb running MiXCR on the PCR reads. The sample lists 350,000 to 450,000 distinct CDR3 sequences, about an eighth seen once, with approximately 4.2% in the top ten. Sequenced material: PBMCs, taken from the stem cell graft. Source of these receptors: a human donor who donated a stem cell graft to a child with Fanconi anemia.

In this sample, this clonotype turned up many times. This rearrangement joins TRBV3-1 to TRBJ2-7, with D tentatively TRBD2 (7 bases). The germline gives CDR1 LGHDT, CDR2 YNNKEL (reference sequence). This CDR3 is built from 15 residues. V was shortened by 1 base and J by 8 bases, with 18 bases between the two germline ends. CDR3 nucleotide sequence: TGTGCCAGCAGCCAAGGCGGGGGCAGACCTACGAAGCAGTACTTC. Its protein product is CASSQGGGRPTKQYF.

This chain links TRBV6-2 or TRBV6-3 with TRBJ2-7, with TRBD1 matching over 7 bases. This CDR3 has 14 amino acids. Germline V lookup: CDR1 MNHEY, CDR2 SVGEGT. With 4 bases clipped from V and 3 bases from J, the junction kept 6 bases outside the gene matches. CDR3 protein: CASSSLDRLYEQYV. Here the CDR3 DNA reads TGTGCCAGCAGTTCCCTGGACAGGCTCTACGAGCAGTACGTC.

This chain connects TRBV20-1 to TRBJ2-1; 7 bases are shared with TRBD1. Germline assignment: CDR1 DFQATT and CDR2 SNEGSKA (reference sequence). The CDR3 totals 13 residues. Trimming took 6 bases from V and 2 from J; bases not matched to a gene: 4. CDR3 in DNA: TGCAGTGCATCACAGGGGACCTACAATGAGCAGTTCTTC. Translated: CSASQGTYNEQFF.

The rearrangement links TRBV5-1 to TRBJ2-2, with 10 bases lining up with TRBD1. Per the germline V gene, CDR1 is SGHRS and CDR2 is YFSETQ. The CDR3 totals 16 residues. V shed 4 bases and J 2 bases; nucleotides not matched to a gene: 5. The CDR3 protein is CASSPSTGGNTGELFF. The CDR3 DNA follows: TGCGCCAGCAGCCCTTCGACAGGGGGCAACACCGGGGAGCTGTTTTTT.

V is TRBV11-2 and J is TRBJ2-1; D not resolved. Germline CDR1 SGHAT, CDR2 FQNNGV. The CDR3 length is 15 residues. Trimming pared 0 bases from V and 3 bases from J, leaving 9 bases between. The CDR3 protein is CASSLDTGNYNEQFF. For the CDR3, the DNA is TGTGCCAGCAGCTTAGATACGGGCAACTACAATGAGCAGTTCTTC.

This clonotype was seen a few times. The chain employs TRBV11-2 and TRBJ2-5; 7 nucleotides align to TRBD2. CDR1 and CDR2 from the germline V gene are SGHAT and FQNNGV. The junction had 2 bases not matched to a gene; V was cut back by 8 bases and J by 2 bases. This CDR3 has 12 residues. The CDR3 sequence: CASGRVQETQYF. Here the CDR3 DNA reads TGTGCCAGCGGGAGGGTACAAGAGACCCAGTACTTC.

This clonotype occurred a few times. V is TRBV6-2 or TRBV6-3 and J is TRBJ1-1, with D maybe TRBD1 (5 bases). Germline V lookup: CDR1 MNHEY, CDR2 SVGEGT. Trimming took off 2 bases at V and 3 bases at J, with 13 bases between the two ends. The CDR3 contains 15 residues. In nucleotides, the CDR3 is TGTGCCAGCAGTTACGAAGAATTAGGGGACACTGAAGCTTTCTTT. This encodes CASSYEELGDTEAFF.

The chain is built from TRBV4-3 and TRBJ1-2; 9 positions agree with TRBD1. V lost 0 bases to trimming and J lost 5 bases; unmatched junction nucleotides: 7. Germline CDR1 is LGHNA and CDR2 is YSLEER. The CDR3 consists of 16 residues. Written as DNA, the CDR3 is TGCGCCAGCAGCCAAGAATTCACAGGGGGCGGATATGGCTACACCTTC. Its translation is CASSQEFTGGGYGYTF.

Ten or more counts support this clonotype. This chain joins TRBV29-1 and TRBJ1-1; D unresolved. This CDR3 is 11 amino acids long. V was pared by 4 bases and J by 11 bases, with 14 bases between. The germline CDR1 and CDR2 sequences are SQVTM and ANQGSEA. The CDR3 reads CSVALTGWAFF. CDR3 in DNA: TGCAGCGTTGCCCTGACCGGGTGGGCTTTCTTT.

There are a few counts of this clonotype. The J gene is TRBJ1-6, the V gene TRBV18; no clear D gene. The CDR3 covers 14 residues. Trimming removed 6 bases from V and 6 bases from J, with 12 bases in between. The germline CDR1 and CDR2 sequences are KGHSH and LQKENI. This chain's CDR3 is CASSYATPNSPLHF. CDR3 bases: TGTGCCAGCTCCTATGCGACCCCTAATTCACCCCTCCACTTT.

In this sample, this clonotype turned up many times. The chain is built from TRBV12-3 or TRBV12-4 and TRBJ1-3; D unclear. V lost 4 bases to trimming and J lost 0 bases, with 10 bases between them. The CDR3 covers 15 residues. CDR3 region: CASSSESFSGNTIYF. In nucleotides, the CDR3 is TGTGCCAGCAGTTCAGAGTCCTTCTCTGGAAACACCATATATTTT.

This clonotype was picked up many times. This chain connects TRBV3-1 to TRBJ2-2; 11 nucleotides align to TRBD1. With V trimmed by 6 bases and J by 2 bases, 2 bases remained unmatched. CDR1 is LGHDT and CDR2 is YNNKEL in the germline V gene (reference sequence). The CDR3 loop spans 15 amino acids. CDR3 DNA sequence: TGTGCCAGCAGTGGACAGGGGGCTAACACCGGGGAGCTGTTTTTT. This translates into CASSGQGANTGELFF.

This rearrangement joins TRBV6-5 to TRBJ2-6; the match to TRBD2 covers 7 bases. The germline CDR1 and CDR2 sequences are MNHEY and SVGAGI. The V segment lost 3 bases and the J segment 1 base; nucleotides outside the gene matches: 12. The CDR3 covers 19 residues. CDR3 DNA: TGTGCCAGCAGTTATTCGGCGGCGGGGGTCCAATCTGGGGCCAACGTCCTGACTTTC. It translates to CASSYSAAGVQSGANVLTF.

This chain joins TRBV2 and TRBJ1-1; D uncertain. V lost 4 bases and J lost 4, with 10 bases in between. The V gene's germline CDR1 is SNHLY and CDR2 FYNNEI. The CDR3 sequence is 13 residues long. The CDR3 sequence is CASSASLGTEAFF. CDR3 nucleotide sequence: TGTGCCAGCAGTGCTTCGCTGGGCACTGAAGCTTTCTTT.

The table lists this clonotype with many counts. The rearrangement uses TRBV5-1 and TRBJ1-5; D gene unclear. Trimming took off 0 bases at V and 7 bases at J, with 8 bases between the two ends. The CDR3 consists of 13 residues. In germline, CDR1 is SGHRS, CDR2 YFSETQ. The CDR3 is CASSLEGPQPQHF. DNA of the CDR3: TGCGCCAGCAGCTTGGAGGGTCCCCAGCCCCAGCATTTT.

This clonotype came up many times. The chain joins TRBV4-3 to TRBJ2-1, with D perhaps being TRBD1 or TRBD2 (7 bases each). The length of the CDR3 is 17 residues. Germline loops: CDR1 LGHNA, CDR2 YSLEER. V gave up 0 bases and J gave up 4 bases, with 16 bases separating them. The CDR3 bases are TGCGCCAGCAGCCAAGAAGTTAGACAGGGAGGGTACAATGAGCAGTTCTTC. This translates into CASSQEVRQGGYNEQFF.

This chain joins TRBV10-3 and TRBJ2-1; D call uncertain. Germline CDR1 is ENHRY and CDR2 is SYGVKD. CDR3 size: 12 residues. The V and J ends lost 0 bases and 10 bases respectively, with 7 bases between them. For the CDR3, the DNA is TGTGCCATCAGTGAGTCGTTCAGAGAGCAGTTCTTC. Its translation: CAISESFREQFF.

This clonotype has ten or more counts. The V gene is TRBV11-1, the J gene TRBJ2-1, with TRBD2 matching 10 bases. The CDR3 sequence is 16 residues long. Germline-derived CDR1 and CDR2 are SGHAT and FQDESV (reference sequence). J was trimmed by 7 bases and V by 3 bases; bases with no gene match: 9. DNA for the CDR3: TGTGCCAGCAGCTTGGAGCGGGGGGGCCAGTGGAATGAGCAGTTCTTC. This sequence encodes CASSLERGGQWNEQFF.

This clonotype has a handful of counts. The chain uses TRBV5-1 and TRBJ2-1, with 8 bases lining up with TRBD2. The CDR3 loop spans 15 amino acids. CDR1 SGHRS and CDR2 YFSETQ come from the germline V gene. J gave up 7 bases and V 0 bases, and 6 bases lay outside the gene matches. CDR3 sequence (DNA): TGCGCCAGCAGCTTGGGTGGCGGGGGGAGGAATGAGCAGTTCTTC. Its protein product is CASSLGGGGRNEQFF.

This clonotype was recorded many times. The chain uses TRBV5-1 and TRBJ2-1; D is unclear. Per the germline V gene, CDR1 is SGHRS and CDR2 is YFSETQ. The CDR3 sequence is 14 residues long. V was clipped by 1 base and J by 5 bases, with 10 bases between them. CDR3 coding DNA: TGCGCCAGCAGCTTGTCACAGATGAACAATGAGCAGTTCTTC. Translating it yields CASSLSQMNNEQFF.

In this sample, this clonotype turned up many times. This sequence joins TRBV6-2 or TRBV6-3 and TRBJ2-3, with D possibly being TRBD1 or TRBD2 (6 bases each). CDR3 size: 15 residues. Trimming took 7 bases from V and 0 from J, leaving 14 bases between them. Per germline, CDR1 MNHEY and CDR2 SVGEGT. CDR3 DNA sequence: TGTGCCAGCACTGGGGGCGGGGTGAGCACAGATACGCAGTATTTT. Protein sequence: CASTGGGVSTDTQYF.

This clonotype was counted at least ten times. The chain recombines TRBV28 with TRBJ2-5; D gene uncertain. In germline, CDR1 is MDHEN, CDR2 SYDVKM. This CDR3 region has 14 residues. Deletions cut 2 bases from V and 3 bases from J, with 10 bases between. CDR3 DNA: TGTGCCAGCAGTTTAAGGCTCACGGAAGAGACCCAGTACTTC. This sequence encodes CASSLRLTEETQYF.

This clonotype was detected a few times. The chain uses TRBV7-9 and TRBJ1-1; D unclear. The CDR3 totals 14 residues. CDR1 is SEHNR, CDR2 FQNEAQ, per germline (reference sequence). Trimming pared 1 base from V and 2 bases from J, leaving 8 bases between. CDR3 residues: CASSLDTLNTEAFF. DNA of the CDR3: TGTGCCAGCAGCTTAGACACGTTAAACACTGAAGCTTTCTTT.

This chain joins TRBV5-1 and TRBJ1-1; the D is unclear. V was shortened by 6 bases and J by 7 bases, with 19 bases between the two germline ends. This CDR3 region has 14 residues. Germline V CDR1 and CDR2: SGHRS, YFSETQ. The CDR3 loop reads CASTPSRYSNEAFF. DNA for the CDR3: TGCGCCAGCACCCCTTCACGTTATAGTAATGAAGCTTTCTTT.

This clonotype has at least ten counts. The rearrangement uses TRBV7-8 and TRBJ2-7, with 9 positions matching TRBD2. There are 14 residues in the CDR3. V lost 0 bases to trimming and J lost 4 bases; unmatched junction nucleotides: 1. Germline V gene sequence: CDR1 SGHVS, CDR2 FQNEAQ. This chain's CDR3 is CASSLASGGYEQYF. CDR3 DNA: TGTGCCAGCAGCTTAGCTAGCGGGGGTTACGAGCAGTACTTC.

This clonotype has only a few counts. This chain connects TRBV4-3 to TRBJ2-2, with D possibly called TRBD1 or TRBD2 (5 bases each). Trimming removed 4 bases from V and 4 bases from J, with 19 bases in between. The germline V gene encodes CDR1 LGHNA and CDR2 YSLEER. The CDR3 length is 17 residues. CDR3 in amino acids: CASSRYILRGVTGELFF. CDR3 DNA: TGCGCCAGCAGCCGATATATCCTAAGAGGGGTCACCGGGGAGCTGTTTTTT.

This clonotype occurred a few times. This chain joins TRBV19 and TRBJ2-1; TRBD2 matches at 10 bases. The CDR3 runs to 15 residues. The V and J ends lost 6 bases and 1 base, in that order; junction bases with no gene match: 3. The V gene's germline CDR1 is LNHDA and CDR2 SQIVND (reference sequence). The CDR3 DNA is TGTGCCAGTAGAACTAGCGGGGTGTCCTACAATGAGCAGTTCTTC. This translates into CASRTSGVSYNEQFF.

This clonotype was detected only a few times. The chain couples TRBV29-1 to TRBJ2-2; D may be TRBD2 (5 bases). The germline CDR1 and CDR2 sequences are SQVTM and ANQGSEA. The CDR3 runs 14 residues. The ends were cut back, 6 bases at V and 6 bases at J, with 17 bases in the middle. The chain's CDR3 is CSVGIRGEAGELFF. The CDR3 DNA is TGCAGCGTCGGTATTCGGGGAGAGGCCGGGGAGCTGTTTTTT.

This chain links TRBV6-2 or TRBV6-3 with TRBJ2-2; either TRBD1 or TRBD2 may fit D (5 bases each). Between the trimmed V and J ends, which lost 6 bases and 8 bases, there was a span of 16 bases. The CDR3 spans 14 residues. Germline V gene lookup returns CDR1 MNHEY and CDR2 SVGEGT. The chain's CDR3 is CASSIGTNGGELFF. CDR3 DNA: TGTGCCAGCAGCATCGGGACCAATGGGGGGGAGCTGTTTTTT.

This clonotype was counted between two and nine times. The chain uses TRBV7-8 and TRBJ2-7; 7 nucleotides align to TRBD1. The CDR3 is made up of 18 amino acids. V dropped 5 bases and J dropped 0; count of bases not matched to a gene: 16. CDR1 is SGHVS, CDR2 FQNEAQ, per germline. CDR3 loop: CASSPQQGLALHSYEQYF. DNA of the CDR3: TGTGCCAGCAGCCCCCAACAGGGGCTCGCTTTACACTCCTACGAGCAGTACTTC.